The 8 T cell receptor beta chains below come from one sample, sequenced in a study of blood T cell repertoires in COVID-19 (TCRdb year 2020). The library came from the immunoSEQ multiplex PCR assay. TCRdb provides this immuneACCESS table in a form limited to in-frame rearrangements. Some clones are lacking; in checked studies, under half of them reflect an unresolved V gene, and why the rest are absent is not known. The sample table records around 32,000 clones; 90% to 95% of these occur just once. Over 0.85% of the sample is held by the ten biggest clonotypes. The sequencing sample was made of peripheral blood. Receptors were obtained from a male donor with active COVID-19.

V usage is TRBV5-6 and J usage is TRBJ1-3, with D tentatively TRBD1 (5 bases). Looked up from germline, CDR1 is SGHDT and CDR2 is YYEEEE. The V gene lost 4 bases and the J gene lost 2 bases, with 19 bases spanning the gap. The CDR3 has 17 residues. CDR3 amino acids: CASSPEGRGRTGNTIYF. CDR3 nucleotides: TGTGCCAGCAGCCCCGAGGGGCGGGGTCGGACTGGAAACACCATATATTTT.

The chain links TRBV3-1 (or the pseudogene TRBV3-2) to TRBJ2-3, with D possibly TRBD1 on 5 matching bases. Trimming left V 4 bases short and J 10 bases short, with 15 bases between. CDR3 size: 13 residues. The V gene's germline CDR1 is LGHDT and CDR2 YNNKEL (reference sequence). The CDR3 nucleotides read TGTGCCAGCAGCCCCCAGGGCCGCCGATCGCAGTATTTT. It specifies CASSPQGRRSQYF.

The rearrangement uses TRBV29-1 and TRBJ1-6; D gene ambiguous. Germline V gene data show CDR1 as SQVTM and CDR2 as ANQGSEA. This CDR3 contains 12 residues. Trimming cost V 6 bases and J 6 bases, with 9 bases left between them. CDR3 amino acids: CSVRDANSPLHF. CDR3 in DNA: TGCAGCGTGAGGGATGCTAATTCACCCCTCCACTTT.

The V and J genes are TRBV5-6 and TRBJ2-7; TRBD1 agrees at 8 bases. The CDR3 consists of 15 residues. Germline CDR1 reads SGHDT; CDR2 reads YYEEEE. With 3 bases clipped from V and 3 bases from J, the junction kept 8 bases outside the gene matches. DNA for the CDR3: TGTGCCAGCAGCTACCGACAGGGGAAGTACTACGAGCAGTACTTC. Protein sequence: CASSYRQGKYYEQYF.

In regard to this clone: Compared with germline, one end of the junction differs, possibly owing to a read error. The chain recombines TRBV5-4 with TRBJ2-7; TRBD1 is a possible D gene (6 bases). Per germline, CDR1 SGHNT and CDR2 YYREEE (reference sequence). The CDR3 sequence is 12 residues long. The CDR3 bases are TGTGCCAGCAGCTCCCCACGACAGGTTTGGAACTTC. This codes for CASSSPRQVWNF.

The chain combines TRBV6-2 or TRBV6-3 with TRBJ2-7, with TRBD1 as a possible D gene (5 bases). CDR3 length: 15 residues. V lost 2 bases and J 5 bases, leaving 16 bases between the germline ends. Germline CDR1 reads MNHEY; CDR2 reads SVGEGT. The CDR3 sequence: CASSYASRVSHEQYF. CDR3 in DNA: TGTGCCAGCAGTTACGCGTCCAGGGTGAGTCACGAGCAGTACTTC.

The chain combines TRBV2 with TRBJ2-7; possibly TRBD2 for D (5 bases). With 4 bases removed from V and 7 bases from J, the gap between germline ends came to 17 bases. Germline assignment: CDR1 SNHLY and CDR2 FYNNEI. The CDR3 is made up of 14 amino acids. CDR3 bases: TGTGCCAGCAGTGCATCGGGGAAGGTGCATGAGCAGTACTTC. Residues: CASSASGKVHEQYF.

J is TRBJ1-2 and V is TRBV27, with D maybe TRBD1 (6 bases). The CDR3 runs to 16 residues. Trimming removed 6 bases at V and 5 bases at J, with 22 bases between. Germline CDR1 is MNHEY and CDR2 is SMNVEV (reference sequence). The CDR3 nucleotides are TGTGCCAGCAGCCCTACCCGGGGGGGCTCATTATATGGCTACACCTTC. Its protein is CASSPTRGGSLYGYTF.